The 20 T cell receptor beta chains below were found in one sample sequenced in a study of monozygotic twins with cystic fibrosis. Profiling relied on immunoSEQ multiplex PCR, and the TCRdb table lists in-frame clones only, not all of them. The sample lists about 26,000 clones, about 96% occurring once. The sequenced sample was blood. These receptor sequences come from a girl aged 2-15 years with cystic fibrosis.

The chain links TRBV19 to TRBJ2-1; D is unclear. The germline V gene has CDR1 LNHDA and CDR2 SQIVND (reference sequence). Trimming shortened V by 11 bases and J by 0 bases, and 8 bases separated the two germline ends. CDR3 length: 12 residues. CDR3 region: CAAGDSYNEQFF. CDR3 DNA: TGTGCCGCTGGGGACTCCTACAATGAGCAGTTCTTC. The variable domain in full, completed from reference TRBV19 and TRBJ2-1, reads DGGITQSPKYLFRKEGQNVTLSCEQNLNHDAMYWYRQDPGQGLRLIYYSQIVNDFQKGDIAEGYSVSREKKESFPLTVTSAQKNPTAFYLCAAGDSYNEQFFGPGTRLTVL.

V usage is TRBV7-9 and J usage is TRBJ2-1, with 12 bases lining up with TRBD2. The CDR3 runs to 15 residues. Trimming at V came to 3 bases and at J to 6 bases, leaving 3 bases not matched to a gene. Germline values: CDR1 SEHNR, CDR2 FQNEAQ (reference sequence). CDR3 in DNA: TGTGCCAGCAGCTTGACTAGCGGGAGAGTCAATGAGCAGTTCTTC. Protein: CASSLTSGRVNEQFF.

This clone has just one count. The V call is TRBV13, the J call TRBJ2-2; 16 bases line up with TRBD2. V was clipped by 5 bases and J by 1 base; unmatched bases: 7. Germline CDR1 and CDR2: PRHDT and FYEKMQ (reference sequence). The CDR3 totals 19 residues. CDR3 region: CASSTGLAGGPWNTGELFF. The CDR3 region has the DNA TGTGCCAGCAGCACGGGACTAGCGGGAGGGCCGTGGAACACCGGGGAGCTGTTTTTT.

This chain joins TRBV5-1 and TRBJ1-2; the match to TRBD1 covers 8 bases. CDR1 SGHRS and CDR2 YFSETQ come from the germline V gene. V trimming: 5 bases; J trimming: 6 bases; junction bases outside the gene matches: 6. CDR3 length: 13 amino acids. CDR3 DNA sequence: TGCGCCAGCAGTGGACAGGGAAGGAATGGCTACACCTTC. This codes for CASSGQGRNGYTF.

The chain is built from TRBV5-6 and TRBJ2-1; a possible D gene is TRBD2 (5 bases). The CDR3 covers 14 residues. Looked up from germline, CDR1 is SGHDT and CDR2 is YYEEEE. The V and J ends lost 4 bases and 7 bases respectively, with 15 bases between them. CDR3 sequence reads: CASSPLAFGNEQFF. Here the CDR3 DNA reads TGTGCCAGCAGCCCGCTAGCCTTCGGGAATGAGCAGTTCTTC.

J is TRBJ2-1 and V is TRBV7-8; a possible D gene is TRBD2 (6 bases). CDR3 length: 15 amino acids. CDR1 is SGHVS, CDR2 FQNEAQ, per germline. Trimming took off 1 base at V and 6 bases at J, with 13 bases between the two ends. The DNA for the CDR3 is TGTGCCAGCAGCTTAGTCGGGGGAATTCCCAATGAGCAGTTCTTC. Translated, it gives CASSLVGGIPNEQFF.

Only one count was recorded for this clone. V gene TRBV5-6 combines with J gene TRBJ2-5; D is perhaps TRBD1 (5 bases). The length of the CDR3 is 17 residues. Germline V CDR1 and CDR2: SGHDT, YYEEEE. Trimming left V 2 bases short and J 4 bases short, with 21 bases between. For the CDR3, the DNA is TGTGCCAGCAGCTTTCGACGGGCCCAGGATAGGGGAGAGACCCAGTACTTC. It encodes CASSFRRAQDRGETQYF.

The chain links TRBV28 to TRBJ2-1, with 11 bases that match TRBD2. CDR1 and CDR2 (germline): MDHEN, SYDVKM. This CDR3 region has 14 residues. The ends lost 6 bases at V and 7 bases at J; junction bases unmatched: 5. CDR3 DNA sequence: TGTGCCAGCAGATCACTAGCGGGAGAGAATGAGCAGTTCTTC. This sequence encodes CASRSLAGENEQFF.

The rearrangement links TRBV10-3 to TRBJ1-2; 9 bases agree with TRBD1. The germline V gene encodes CDR1 ENHRY and CDR2 SYGVKD. This CDR3 region has 15 residues. V lost 0 bases, J lost 4 bases, and 3 bases stayed unmatched. The CDR3 sequence is CAISESDRGVYGYTF. The CDR3 DNA follows: TGTGCCATCAGTGAGTCGGACAGGGGCGTCTATGGCTACACCTTC.

DNA of the CDR3: TGTGCCAGTAGTATACAGGGGAACACTGAAGCTTTCTTT. Protein product: CASSIQGNTEAFF. V is TRBV19 and J is TRBJ1-1; a possible D gene is TRBD1 (5 bases). This CDR3 region has 13 residues. Germline CDR1 and CDR2: LNHDA and SQIVND (reference sequence). The V end lost 2 bases, the J end lost 1 base, and 5 bases lay between the germline ends.

The V and J genes are TRBV18 and TRBJ2-3; TRBD1 or TRBD2 may be the D gene (7 bases each). The CDR3 extends over 16 amino acids. Trimming removed 6 bases at V and 6 bases at J, with 22 bases between. Germline assignment: CDR1 KGHSH and CDR2 LQKENI. DNA of the CDR3: TGTGCCAGCTCTACCAGGGGGACTACTTTGACGGATACGCAGTATTTT. The encoded protein is CASSTRGTTLTDTQYF.

The rearrangement links TRBV28 to TRBJ2-7; D is possibly TRBD2 (6 bases). The CDR3 runs 15 residues. Per the germline V gene, CDR1 is MDHEN and CDR2 is SYDVKM. Trimming removed 5 bases from V and 2 bases from J, with 16 bases in between. The CDR3 region is CASSEERLGPYEQYF. The CDR3, as DNA: TGTGCCAGCAGTGAAGAGAGACTAGGCCCCTACGAGCAGTACTTC.

The chain combines TRBV7-2 with TRBJ2-2; a possible D gene is TRBD2 (6 bases). Germline CDR1 is SGHTA and CDR2 is FQGNSA. The CDR3 runs to 15 residues. V lost 3 bases and J 2 bases, leaving 10 bases between the germline ends. CDR3 in amino acids: CASSLRRGNTGELFF. CDR3 DNA: TGTGCCAGCAGCTTGAGGAGGGGAAACACCGGGGAGCTGTTTTTT. The complete variable domain, with remaining parts taken from reference TRBV7-2 and TRBJ2-2, reads GAGVSQSPSNKVTEKGKDVELRCDPISGHTALYWYRQSLGQGLEFLIYFQGNSAPDKSGLPSDRFSAERTGGSVSTLTIQRTQQEDSAVYLCASSLRRGNTGELFFGEGSRLTVL.

The chain recombines TRBV11-1 with TRBJ2-7; a possible D gene is TRBD1 (6 bases). CDR1 and CDR2 (germline): SGHAT, FQDESV (reference sequence). Trimming left V 5 bases short and J 2 bases short, with 16 bases between. CDR3 length: 15 amino acids. CDR3 in DNA: TGTGCCAGCAGCCCAGCCCAGGGGATTCCCTACGAGCAGTACTTC. Translation: CASSPAQGIPYEQYF.

The chain is built from TRBV6-1 and TRBJ2-7; D is undetermined. The CDR3 spans 13 residues. V lost 4 bases to trimming and J lost 2 bases, with 9 bases between them. Germline V gives CDR1 MNHNS, CDR2 SASEGT. CDR3 sequence reads: CASSGGDTYEQYF. The CDR3 nucleotides are TGTGCCAGCAGTGGTGGAGATACCTACGAGCAGTACTTC.

In this sample, this clone turned up once. The chain combines TRBV18 with TRBJ2-7, with 11 bases identical to TRBD2. The length of the CDR3 is 15 residues. Germline trimming cut 2 bases from V and 4 bases from J; bases unmatched to any gene: 4. The germline V gene has CDR1 KGHSH and CDR2 LQKENI. CDR3 loop: CASSPRLAGGYEQYF. DNA for the CDR3: TGTGCCAGCTCACCAAGGCTAGCGGGAGGATACGAGCAGTACTTC. The full variable domain, its missing parts supplied by reference TRBV18 and TRBJ2-7, is NAGVMQNPRHLVRRRGQEARLRCSPMKGHSHVYWYRQLPEEGLKFMVYLQKENIIDESGMPKERFSAEFPKEGPSILRIQQVVRGDSAAYFCASSPRLAGGYEQYFGPGTRLTVT.

The rearrangement joins TRBV27 to TRBJ2-7; maybe TRBD1 (6 bases). The CDR3 sequence is 14 residues long. The V gene lost 5 bases and the J gene lost 2 bases, with 13 bases spanning the gap. From germline, CDR1 is MNHEY and CDR2 SMNVEV (reference sequence). The CDR3 reads CASSPGVTTYEQYF. For the CDR3, the DNA is TGTGCCAGCAGTCCAGGGGTAACAACCTACGAGCAGTACTTC.

The rearrangement joins TRBV27 to TRBJ2-1; no definite D call. The germline V and J ends were trimmed by 0 bases and 12 bases, with 18 bases remaining between them. The CDR3 loop spans 15 amino acids. The germline CDR1 and CDR2 sequences are MNHEY and SMNVEV (reference sequence). The CDR3 coding sequence is TGTGCCAGCAGTTTATCTAGGACCCTGGTAGAGGCGCAGTTCTTC. This sequence encodes CASSLSRTLVEAQFF.

The CDR3 region is CASSSGLAGGVREQFF. DNA for the CDR3: TGCGCCAGCAGCTCCGGACTAGCGGGAGGGGTACGGGAGCAGTTCTTC. This chain joins TRBV5-1 and TRBJ2-1; 15 bases are a match to TRBD2. This CDR3 is built from 16 residues. The trim removed 3 bases at V and 10 bases at J, leaving 8 bases unmatched. Germline values: CDR1 SGHRS, CDR2 YFSETQ.

The rearrangement uses TRBV7-8 and TRBJ2-7, with 13 nucleotides matching TRBD2. This CDR3 is 15 amino acids long. Per the germline V gene, CDR1 is SGHVS and CDR2 is FQNEAQ. With V trimmed by 5 bases and J by 3 bases, 4 bases remained unmatched. CDR3 protein: CASSPRTSGSYEQYF. As DNA, the CDR3 is TGTGCCAGCAGCCCCAGGACTAGCGGGAGCTACGAGCAGTACTTC. The variable domain in full, completed from reference TRBV7-8 and TRBJ2-7, reads GAGVSQSPRYKVAKRGQDVALRCDPISGHVSLFWYQQALGQGPEFLTYFQNEAQLDKSGLPSDRFFAERPEGSVSTLKIQRTQQEDSAVYLCASSPRTSGSYEQYFGPGTRLTVT.